These T cell receptor beta chains were read from a single sample in a study of T cell responses to AZD1222 COVID-19 vaccine. Measured with immunoSEQ multiplex PCR; TCRdb has only the in-frame clones, and not every one. The table shows 140,000 to 150,000 clones, with approximately 90% occurring only once. This specimen was peripheral blood, taken on day 0 of AZD1222 vaccination. These receptors all come from an adult in good health. Each CDR3 is given with its conserved first and last residue. The D gene is left open where the match is weak. Clone size is given for some rows only: seen once, a few or many times, or a class if the clone is expanded.

once,TRBV5-1,TRBJ1-1,-,CASRGSPRDTEAFF,TGCGCCAGCAGGGGGTCCCCGCGGGACACTGAAGCTTTCTTT
-,TRBV28,TRBJ1-5,-,CASSFRGAYSNQPQHF,TGTGCCAGCAGTTTTCGGGGGGCATATAGCAATCAGCCCCAGCATTTT
-,TRBV5-1,TRBJ1-1,TRBD1,CASSLGTAWEAFF,TGCGCCAGCAGCTTAGGGACAGCTTGGGAAGCTTTCTTT
once,TRBV3-1/TRBV3-2,TRBJ1-4,-,CASSHHREPKEKLFF,TGTGCCAGCAGCCACCACAGGGAGCCGAAAGAAAAACTGTTTTTT
-,TRBV5-1,TRBJ2-5,-,CASSLSAGRETQYF,TGCGCCAGCAGTTTGTCGGCTGGTAGAGAGACCCAGTACTTC
-,TRBV7-2,TRBJ2-7,-,CASSLGWTAYEQYF,TGTGCCAGCAGCTTAGGATGGACTGCCTACGAGCAGTACTTC
-,TRBV19,TRBJ2-7,-,CASSGGPDFYEQYF,TGTGCCAGTAGTGGGGGACCAGACTTCTACGAGCAGTACTTC
-,TRBV13,TRBJ2-4,TRBD2,CASSLTAASGRARNIQYF,TGTGCCAGCAGCTTAACCGCGGCTAGCGGGAGGGCCAGGAACATTCAGTACTTC
-,TRBV6-2/TRBV6-3,TRBJ2-7,-,CASSPLAILYEQYF,TGTGCCAGCAGCCCACTAGCTATTCTGTACGAGCAGTACTTC
once,TRBV7-2,TRBJ2-1,TRBD2,CASSLSSSSGRYNEQFF,TGTGCCAGCAGCTTATCCTCTTCCAGCGGGAGATACAATGAGCAGTTCTTC
-,TRBV19,TRBJ1-1,-,CASSMGRNTEAFF,TGTGCCAGTAGTATGGGTAGGAACACTGAAGCTTTCTTT
once,TRBV11-2,TRBJ2-2,-,CASSLAELNTGELFF,TGTGCCAGCAGCTTGGCGGAATTGAACACCGGGGAGCTGTTTTTT
once,TRBV6-5,TRBJ2-1,-,CASSYSGIVNEQFF,TGTGCCAGCAGTTACTCCGGGATCGTCAATGAGCAGTTCTTC
-,TRBV15,TRBJ2-7,-,CATSRDFGGRIRPYEQYF,TGTGCCACCAGCAGAGATTTCGGTGGTAGAATCCGGCCCTACGAGCAGTACTTC
once,TRBV5-1,TRBJ2-2,-,CASSFTRDTGELFF,TGCGCCAGCAGCTTCACCCGGGACACCGGGGAGCTGTTTTTT
-,TRBV6-2/TRBV6-3,TRBJ1-1,-,CASSYGLTGAREAFF,TGTGCCAGCAGTTACGGGTTGACAGGTGCCAGGGAAGCTTTCTTT
-,TRBV6-5,TRBJ1-4,-,CASSYQGREKLFF,TGTGCCAGCAGTTACCAGGGGAGGGAAAAACTGTTTTTT
-,TRBV15,TRBJ2-7,-,CATSRETDYEQYF,TGTGCCACCAGCAGAGAGACAGATTACGAGCAGTACTTC
-,TRBV28,TRBJ1-6,TRBD1,CASSSVGQGAGYNSPLHF,TGTGCCAGCAGTTCAGTGGGACAGGGGGCCGGCTATAATTCACCCCTCCACTTT
-,TRBV7-3,TRBJ2-2,-,CASSTRTQGNTGELFF,TGTGCCAGCAGTACCAGGACACAGGGAAACACCGGGGAGCTGTTTTTT
-,TRBV6-6,TRBJ1-6,-,CASSWAAARGNSPLHF,TGTGCCAGCAGTTGGGCTGCAGCGCGCGGTAATTCACCCCTCCACTTT
-,TRBV4-1,TRBJ1-5,-,CASSQGDTGGNQPQHF,TGCGCCAGCAGCCAAGGAGATACAGGTGGCAATCAGCCCCAGCATTTT